This TCR beta chain originates from a study of shared clonotypes between healthy human individuals. This clone was detected a few times. Its antigen remains unidentified. A much larger clone lies one base from this, so it may be a read error. Germline CDR1 SGHNT, CDR2 YYREEE (reference sequence). This CDR3 is 14 amino acids long. The V gene end was trimmed by 4 bases and the J gene end by 3 bases; junction bases not matched to a gene: 3. Findings and limits, study-wide: Exclusively blood specimens were collected; tissue repertoires likely differ.

TCRdb keeps only in-frame clones here, not all; method: immunoSEQ multiplex PCR. The table lists some 1.1 million clones, about 80% of them singletons. The rearrangement links TRBV5-4 to TRBJ2-7; 11 nucleotides align to TRBD2. This sequence originates from a man aged 18 to 30 in good health. Some clones in this sample may be carry-over from other donors' samples. Material: memory CD4+ T cells from PBMCs. Subset reported: CD45RA-negative fraction. Here the CDR3 reads CASSQLAGDYEQYF. DNA for the CDR3: TGTGCCAGCAGCCAACTAGCGGGAGACTACGAGCAGTACTTC.